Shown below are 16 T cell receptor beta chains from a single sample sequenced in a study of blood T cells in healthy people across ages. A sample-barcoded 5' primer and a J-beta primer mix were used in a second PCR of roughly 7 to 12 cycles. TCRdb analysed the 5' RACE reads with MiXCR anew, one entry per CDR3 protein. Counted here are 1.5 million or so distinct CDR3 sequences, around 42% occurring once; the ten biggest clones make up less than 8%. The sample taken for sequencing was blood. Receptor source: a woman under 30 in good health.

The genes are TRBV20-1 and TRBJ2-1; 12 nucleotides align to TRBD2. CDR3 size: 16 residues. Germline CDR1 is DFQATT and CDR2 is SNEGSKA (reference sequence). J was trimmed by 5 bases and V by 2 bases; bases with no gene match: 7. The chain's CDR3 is CSARPLRLAGDNEQFF. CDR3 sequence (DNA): TGCAGTGCTAGACCCCTGAGACTAGCGGGGGACAATGAGCAGTTCTTC.

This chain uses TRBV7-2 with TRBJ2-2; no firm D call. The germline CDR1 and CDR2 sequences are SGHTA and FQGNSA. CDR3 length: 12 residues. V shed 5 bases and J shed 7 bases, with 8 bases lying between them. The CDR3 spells CASSRWGGELFF. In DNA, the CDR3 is TGTGCCAGCAGCCGATGGGGCGGGGAGCTGTTTTTT. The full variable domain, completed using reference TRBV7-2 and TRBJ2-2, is GAGVSQSPSNKVTEKGKDVELRCDPISGHTALYWYRQSLGQGLEFLIYFQGNSAPDKSGLPSDRFSAERTGGSVSTLTIQRTQQEDSAVYLCASSRWGGELFFGEGSRLTVL.

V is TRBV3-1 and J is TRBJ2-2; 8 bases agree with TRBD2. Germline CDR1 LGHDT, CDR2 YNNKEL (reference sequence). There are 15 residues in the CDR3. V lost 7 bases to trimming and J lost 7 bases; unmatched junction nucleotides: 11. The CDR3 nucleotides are TGTGCCAGCATCGAGACTAGCGCCCCGGGCGGGGAGCTGTTTTTT. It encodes CASIETSAPGGELFF.

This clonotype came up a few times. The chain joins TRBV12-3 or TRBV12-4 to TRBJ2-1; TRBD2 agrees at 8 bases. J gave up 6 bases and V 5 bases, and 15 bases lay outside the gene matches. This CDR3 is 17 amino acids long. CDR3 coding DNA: TGTGCCAGCAGTCCAGAGGTTCGGTTTAGCGGGGCCAATGAGCAGTTCTTC. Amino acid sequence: CASSPEVRFSGANEQFF.

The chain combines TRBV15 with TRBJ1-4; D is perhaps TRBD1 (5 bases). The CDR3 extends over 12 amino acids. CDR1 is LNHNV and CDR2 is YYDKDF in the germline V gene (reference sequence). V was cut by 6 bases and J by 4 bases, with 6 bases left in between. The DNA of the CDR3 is TGTGCCACCAGTAGGGGTAATGAAAAACTGTTTTTT. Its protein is CATSRGNEKLFF.

The CDR3 reads CASSSKGAGATDTQYF. As DNA, the CDR3 is TGTGCCAGCAGCTCCAAAGGGGCGGGGGCCACAGATACGCAGTATTTT. The V and J genes are TRBV5-8 and TRBJ2-3, with TRBD2 as a possible D gene (7 bases). The CDR3 is 16 amino acids. V lost 3 bases to trimming and J lost 2 bases, with 16 bases between them. Germline assignment: CDR1 SGHTS and CDR2 YDEGEE.

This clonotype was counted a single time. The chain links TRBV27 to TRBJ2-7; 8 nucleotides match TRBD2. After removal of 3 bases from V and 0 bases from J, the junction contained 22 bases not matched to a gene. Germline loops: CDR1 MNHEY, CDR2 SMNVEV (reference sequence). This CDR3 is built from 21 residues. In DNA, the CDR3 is TGTGCCAGCAGTTTCCTATCCCCGGGGGGGTTTAGCGGGGTTCCCTCCTACGAGCAGTACTTC. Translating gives CASSFLSPGGFSGVPSYEQYF.

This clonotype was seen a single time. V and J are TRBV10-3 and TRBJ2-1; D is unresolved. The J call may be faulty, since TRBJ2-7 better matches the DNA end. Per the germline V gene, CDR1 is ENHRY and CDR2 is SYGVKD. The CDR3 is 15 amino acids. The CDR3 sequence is CAITAGSSSYNEQYF. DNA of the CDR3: TGTGCCATCACTGCCGGGTCAAGCTCCTACAATGAGCAGTACTTC.

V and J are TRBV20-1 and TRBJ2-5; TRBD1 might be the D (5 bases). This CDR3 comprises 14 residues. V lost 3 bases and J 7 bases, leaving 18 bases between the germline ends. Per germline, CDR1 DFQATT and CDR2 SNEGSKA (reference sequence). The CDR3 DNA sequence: TGCAGTGCTAGGTTACAGGTCCTAAGGGGGACCCAGTACTTC. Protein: CSARLQVLRGTQYF.

The CDR3 bases are TGTGCCAGCAGTGCCCTGGACAGGGACTACGAGCAGTACTTC. Residues: CASSALDRDYEQYF. The V and J genes are TRBV28 and TRBJ2-4, with 8 positions matching TRBD1. The end of the DNA aligns better with TRBJ2-7, so the J call may be wrong. The germline gives CDR1 MDHEN, CDR2 SYDVKM. There are 14 residues in the CDR3.

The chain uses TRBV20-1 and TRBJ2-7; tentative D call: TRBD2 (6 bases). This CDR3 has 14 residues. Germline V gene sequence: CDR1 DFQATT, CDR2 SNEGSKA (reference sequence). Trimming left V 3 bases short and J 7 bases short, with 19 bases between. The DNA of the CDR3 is TGCAGTGCTAGGCCCGGGGTAGCTAGCGATGAGCAGTACTTC. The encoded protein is CSARPGVASDEQYF.

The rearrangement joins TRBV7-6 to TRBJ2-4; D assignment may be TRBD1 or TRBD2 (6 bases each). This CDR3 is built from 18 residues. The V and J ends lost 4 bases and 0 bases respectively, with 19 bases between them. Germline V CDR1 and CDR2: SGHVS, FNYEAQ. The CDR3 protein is CASSSLIGRGLAKNIQYF. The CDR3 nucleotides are TGTGCCAGCAGCTCACTTATAGGCAGGGGACTAGCCAAAAACATTCAGTACTTC.

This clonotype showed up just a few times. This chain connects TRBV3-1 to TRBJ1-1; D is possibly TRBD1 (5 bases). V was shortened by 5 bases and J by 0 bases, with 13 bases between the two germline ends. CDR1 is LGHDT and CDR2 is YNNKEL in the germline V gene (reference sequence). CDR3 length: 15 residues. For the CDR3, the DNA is TGTGCCAGCAGCTCTCCGACAGATATGAACACTGAAGCTTTCTTT. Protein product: CASSSPTDMNTEAFF. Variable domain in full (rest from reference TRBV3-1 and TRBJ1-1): DTAVSQTPKYLVTQMGNDKSIKCEQNLGHDTMYWYKQDSKKFLKIMFSYNNKELIINETVPNRFSPKSPDKAHLNLHINSLELGDSAVYFCASSSPTDMNTEAFFGQGTRLTVV.

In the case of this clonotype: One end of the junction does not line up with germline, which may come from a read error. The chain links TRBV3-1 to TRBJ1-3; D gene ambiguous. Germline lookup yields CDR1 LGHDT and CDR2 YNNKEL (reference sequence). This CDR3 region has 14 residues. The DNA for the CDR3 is TGCGCCAGCAGCCAAGAAGGCTCTGGAAACACCATATATTTT. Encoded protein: CASSQEGSGNTIYF.

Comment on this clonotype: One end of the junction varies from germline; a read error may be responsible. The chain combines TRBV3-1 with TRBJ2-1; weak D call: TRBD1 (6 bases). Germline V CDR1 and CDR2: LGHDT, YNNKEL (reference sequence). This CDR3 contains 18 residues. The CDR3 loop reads CASSRKRDLGQSHNEQIF. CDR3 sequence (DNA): TGTGCCAGCAGCCGCAAGCGTGATTTAGGACAGTCTCACAATGAGCAGATCTTC.

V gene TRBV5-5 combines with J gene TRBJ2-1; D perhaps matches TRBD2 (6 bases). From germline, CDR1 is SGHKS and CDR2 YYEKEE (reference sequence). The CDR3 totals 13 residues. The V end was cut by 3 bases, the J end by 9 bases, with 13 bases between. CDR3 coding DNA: TGTGCCAGCAGCTACATCCAGGGAGGTGAGCAGTTCTTC. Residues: CASSYIQGGEQFF.